This T cell receptor (beta chain) was sequenced in a study of radiation and T cells in renal cell carcinoma. Study-wide context: Nephrectomy followed 15 Gy stereotactic body radiation by 4 weeks.

As to time point: blood 2 weeks post-SBRT. Treatment described: 15 Gy SBRT to primary tumor, nephrectomy 4 weeks later. The patient's renal cell carcinoma had clear cell pathology. Assay used: immunoSEQ multiplex PCR; TCRdb lists only in-frame clones, some missing. The table lists about 130,000 clones, 75% to 90% of them singletons, with around 1.8% in the top ten. The CDR3 totals 17 residues. The V gene's germline CDR1 is SEHNR and CDR2 FQNEAQ (reference sequence). V lost 4 bases and J lost 6; bases outside the gene matches: 16. Study-wide results and limits: Top tumor clonotypes rose in blood 2 weeks post-radiation, then contracted. Baseline intratumoral clonotype presence is unknown without pretreatment biopsies.

As to this clone: The antigen is undetermined.

This receptor was taken from a woman aged 55-69 years with renal cell carcinoma. The chain employs TRBV7-9 and TRBJ1-2; TRBD1 agrees at 8 bases. This specimen was blood, taken from a patient whose treatment included radiotherapy and nephrectomy. The CDR3 reads CASSYIAGTGGRDGYTF. CDR3 DNA: TGTGCCAGCAGCTATATCGCCGGGACAGGTGGAAGGGATGGCTACACCTTC.